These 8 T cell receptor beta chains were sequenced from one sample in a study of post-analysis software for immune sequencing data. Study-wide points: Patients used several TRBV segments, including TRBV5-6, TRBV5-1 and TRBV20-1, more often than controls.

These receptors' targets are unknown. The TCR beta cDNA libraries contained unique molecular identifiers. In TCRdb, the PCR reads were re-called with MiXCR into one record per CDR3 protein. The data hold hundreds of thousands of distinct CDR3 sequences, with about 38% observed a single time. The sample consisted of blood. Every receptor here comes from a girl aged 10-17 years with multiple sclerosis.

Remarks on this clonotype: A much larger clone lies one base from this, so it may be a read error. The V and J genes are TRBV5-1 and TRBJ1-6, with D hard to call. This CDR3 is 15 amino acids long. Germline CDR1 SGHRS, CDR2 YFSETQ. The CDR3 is CASGLVPGIGSPLHF. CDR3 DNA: TGCGCCAGCGGCTTGGTTCCGGGAATCGGCTCACCCCTCCACTTT.

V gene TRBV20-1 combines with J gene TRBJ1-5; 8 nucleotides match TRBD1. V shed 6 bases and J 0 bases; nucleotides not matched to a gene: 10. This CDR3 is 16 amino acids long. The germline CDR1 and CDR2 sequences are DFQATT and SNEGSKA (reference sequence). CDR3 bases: TGCAGTGCACAGGGGGAAGGGGGTTATAGCAATCAGCCCCAGCATTTT. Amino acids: CSAQGEGGYSNQPQHF.

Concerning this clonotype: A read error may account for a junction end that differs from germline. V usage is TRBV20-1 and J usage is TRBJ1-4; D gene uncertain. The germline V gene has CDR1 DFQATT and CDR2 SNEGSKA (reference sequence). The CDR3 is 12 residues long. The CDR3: CSAHAGGEKRFF. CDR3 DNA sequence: TGCAGTGCCCACGCCGGTGGGGAAAAACGGTTTTTT.

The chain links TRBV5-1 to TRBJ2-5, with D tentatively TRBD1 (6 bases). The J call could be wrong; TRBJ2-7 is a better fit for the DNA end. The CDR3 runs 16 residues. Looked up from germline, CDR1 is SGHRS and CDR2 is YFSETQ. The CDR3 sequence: CASSLGTRGGSYEQYF. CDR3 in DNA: TGCGCCAGCAGCTTGGGGACCAGGGGTGGGAGCTACGAGCAGTACTTC.

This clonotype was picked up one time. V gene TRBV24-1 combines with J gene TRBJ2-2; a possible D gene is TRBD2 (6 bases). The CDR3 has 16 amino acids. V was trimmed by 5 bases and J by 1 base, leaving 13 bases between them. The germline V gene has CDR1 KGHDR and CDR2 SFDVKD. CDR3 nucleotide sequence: TGTGCCACCAGTGGCCCCGGGGGAAAGAACACCGGGGAGCTGTTTTTT. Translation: CATSGPGGKNTGELFF.

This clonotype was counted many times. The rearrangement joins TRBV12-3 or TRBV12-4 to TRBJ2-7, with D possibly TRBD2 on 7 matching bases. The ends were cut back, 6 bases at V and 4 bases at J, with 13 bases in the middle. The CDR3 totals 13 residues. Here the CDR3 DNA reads TGTGCCAGCAGCCGGGGGGCTCTGTACGAGCAGTACTTC. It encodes CASSRGALYEQYF.

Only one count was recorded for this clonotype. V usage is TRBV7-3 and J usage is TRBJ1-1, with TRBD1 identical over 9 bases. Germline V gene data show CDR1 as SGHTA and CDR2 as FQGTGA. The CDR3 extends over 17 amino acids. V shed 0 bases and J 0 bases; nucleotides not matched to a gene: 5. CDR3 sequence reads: CASSLTFGTGMNTEAFF. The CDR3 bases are TGTGCCAGCAGCTTAACCTTCGGGACAGGGATGAACACTGAAGCTTTCTTT. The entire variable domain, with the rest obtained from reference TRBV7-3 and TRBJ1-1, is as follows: GAGVSQTPSNKVTEKGKYVELRCDPISGHTALYWYRQSLGQGPEFLIYFQGTGAADDSGLPNDRFFAVRPEGSVSTLKIQRTERGDSAVYLCASSLTFGTGMNTEAFFGQGTRLTVV.

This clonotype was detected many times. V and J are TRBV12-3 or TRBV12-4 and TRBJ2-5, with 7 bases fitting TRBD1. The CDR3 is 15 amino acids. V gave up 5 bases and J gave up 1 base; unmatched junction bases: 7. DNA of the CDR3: TGTGCCAGCAGTGCCAACAGGGGCGGCCAAGAGACCCAGTACTTC. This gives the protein CASSANRGGQETQYF.